This entry describes one TCR beta chain. Its antigen is still unknown. Base qualities are not recorded, but no much larger clone differs from it by a single base. The sample originates from a study of human T cells and chemical hapten exposure (dated by TCRdb to the early 2020s). For the wider study: For sensitization, 2% DPC in acetone was applied to an approximately 2 cm by approximately 2 cm area of upper inner arm skin. Blood samples were taken from patients before sensitization (week 0) and then at 2, 6 and about 24 weeks after DPC sensitization. Weekly therapeutic DPC doses were additionally applied to the scalp of patients throughout the roughly 25-week study period. About 30 alopecia patients provided blood for TCR sequencing at one to four time points (pre-sensitization, 2, 6 and 24 weeks). Patch testing was performed on the upper back with Finn chambers containing 0.01% DPC, and the patch tests were scored after 6 days according to International Contact Dermatitis Research Group standards. The patient cohort, mostly female, included alopecia areata with under or over 50% scalp involvement, alopecia totalis and alopecia universalis. Libraries were combined into a pool for sequencing, and differences in TCR yield between samples came mainly from small differences in library volumes within the pool. Peripheral blood TCR repertoire changes were tracked in vivo in alopecia patients during primary and secondary sensitization to the hapten diphenylcyclopropenone (DPC).

The paper as a whole reports these results and caveats: The number of PT1 expanded TCRs positively correlated with patch test score, significant at thresholds 8, 16 and 32 but not 4. Expanded TCRs formed significantly more large CDR3 similarity clusters than pre-sensitization or healthy control sets, consistent with antigen-driven responses. After repeated subsampling, changes were observed in the strength of the expansion versus patch-test correlation and in the threshold at which the correlation became significant. The number of TCRs above 1 in 1000 frequency did not change with DPC sensitization; there was no evidence of global repertoire structure alterations. Because every patient had alopecia, a presumed autoimmune disease, the patients' immune response might differ from that of healthy individuals.

The time point label, as the study defines it: pre-sensitization, week 0. This specimen's treatment or condition label, interpreted: therapeutic diphenylcyclopropenone sensitization with weekly scalp DPC. At every patch-test visit, the blood draw took place before the patch test was put on. Eligible patients were aged 18 to 70, diagnosed with alopecia, deemed suitable for DPC therapy, and excluded if pregnant. Total RNA was isolated from unfractionated whole blood collected in Tempus Blood RNA tubes. The CDR3 runs 14 amino acids, cysteine and phenylalanine included. The DNA shown is the 42-base CDR3, in frame from base 1. Trimming accounts for 2 bases at V and 10 bases at J, while the number of junction bases matched to no gene is 8. Based on the germline V gene (reference sequence), the CDR1 and CDR2 sequences are WNHNN and SYGVQD. Library method: RACE. TCRdb names NextSeq 500 as the instrument used. During library preparation, unique molecular identifiers were attached to individual cDNA molecules so that TCRs could be counted in a quantitative, reproducible way. Each blood RNA sample was used to sequence both TCR alpha and TCR beta chains. Concerning the study's data processing: A median of approximately 96,000 TCRs per sample was observed, with a range of about 20,000 to 750,000. V, J and CDR3 annotation of the TCR reads was performed with the Decombinator software suite. To make PS versus PT1 abundance plots, every sample was subsampled to the same number of TCRs (28,000). Expanded TCRs were defined as absent before sensitization and observed at least eight times at the 2-week time point. TCRdb took the public reads, trimmed them with fastp at Q25, ran MiXCR for clone calling and kept in-frame beta chains. Each entry merges the rows of one CDR3 protein and shows their most common DNA and genes. The V and J calls reflect TCRdb's pipeline rather than the authors' work. Recorded for this sample are about 380,000 distinct CDR3 sequences; approximately 5% of them occurred a single time. The top ten clones comprise around 2.6% of the sample.

The clonotype originates from a woman aged 50 to 60 with alopecia areata. Some clones in this sample may be carry-over from other donors' samples. This receptor chain uses TRBV10-1 and TRBJ1-1; 9 bases in the junction line up with TRBD1. Sample: whole blood, taken in connection with sensitization to the hapten diphenylcyclopropenone (DPC). The bases read TGCGCCAGCAGTGAGCTACGGACAGGGGTAGCAGCTTTCTTT. This codes for CASSELRTGVAAFF.